This T cell receptor (beta chain) derives from a study of vaccination and CD4 T cells after COVID-19. The wider study: Overlapping peptides of the spike proteins of SARS-CoV-2, HCoV-NL63, HCoV-OC43 and HCoV-229E were used for cell stimulation.

With the Oncomine TCR Beta short-read assay, DNA from cultured CD4+ T cells was sequenced. Each CDR3 protein gets one entry after TCRdb re-called the PCR reads with MiXCR. The data contain about 14,000 distinct CDR3 sequences, nearly 60% of them singletons. Sample treatment: roughly 11-day PBMC culture with coronavirus spike peptide pools or control peptides (ViraFEST assay). CDR1 and CDR2 (germline): SGHDT, YYEEEE. V was cut by 0 bases and J by 5 bases, with 14 bases left in between. The length of the CDR3 is 15 residues. This clonotype was picked up one time. Antigen: not known. The chain links TRBV5-6 to TRBJ2-5; weak D call: TRBD2 (5 bases). The input for sequencing was cultured CD4+ T cells from blood, taken after SARS-CoV-2 vaccination. This TCR derives from a human donor with COVID-19. The CDR3 spells CASSLGAVGGETQYF. DNA for the CDR3: TGTGCCAGCAGCTTGGGAGCGGTCGGCGGGGAGACCCAGTACTTC.